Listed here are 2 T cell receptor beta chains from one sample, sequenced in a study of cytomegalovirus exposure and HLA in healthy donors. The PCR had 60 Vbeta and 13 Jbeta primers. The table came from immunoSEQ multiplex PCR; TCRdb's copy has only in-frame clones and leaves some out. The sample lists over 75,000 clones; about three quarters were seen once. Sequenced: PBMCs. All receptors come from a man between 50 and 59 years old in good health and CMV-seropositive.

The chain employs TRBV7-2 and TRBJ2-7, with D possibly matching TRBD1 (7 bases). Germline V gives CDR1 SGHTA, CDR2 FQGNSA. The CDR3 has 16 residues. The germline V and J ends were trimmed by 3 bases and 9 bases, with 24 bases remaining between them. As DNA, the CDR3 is TGTGCCAGCAGCTTCCGCGGGACAGCGATTTATTCTGGGCAGTACTTC. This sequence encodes CASSFRGTAIYSGQYF.

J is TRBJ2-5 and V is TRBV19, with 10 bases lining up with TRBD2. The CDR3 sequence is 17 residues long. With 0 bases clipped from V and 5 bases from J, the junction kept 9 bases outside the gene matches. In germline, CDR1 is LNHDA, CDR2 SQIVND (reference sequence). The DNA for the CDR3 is TGTGCCAGTAGTATAGATCCCCGTTCAGCGGGGGGGGAGACCCAGTACTTC. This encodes CASSIDPRSAGGETQYF.